One sample yielded the 27 T cell receptor beta chains listed below, sequenced in a study of blood T cell repertoires in COVID-19. Using immunoSEQ multiplex PCR, the repertoire was profiled, and TCRdb retains in-frame clones only, with some absent. The table has 120,000 or so clones, 88% seen once; the top ten hold approximately 8%. The specimen sequenced was peripheral blood. These receptors came from a man aged 45-60 years with acute or convalescent COVID-19.

The gene calls are TRBV19 and TRBJ1-1; D ambiguous. With 1 base removed from V and 3 bases from J, the gap between germline ends came to 12 bases. CDR3 length: 15 amino acids. Germline CDR1 reads LNHDA; CDR2 reads SQIVND (reference sequence). CDR3 sequence (DNA): TGTGCCAGTAGTATAGGTGCAGGCAGAGACACTGAAGCTTTCTTT. This encodes CASSIGAGRDTEAFF.

The chain joins TRBV7-8 to TRBJ2-1; 9 bases match TRBD2. The CDR3 is made up of 17 amino acids. Germline values: CDR1 SGHVS, CDR2 FQNEAQ. With 3 bases clipped from V and 8 bases from J, the junction kept 14 bases outside the gene matches. This CDR3 is CASSFSGTSLGGDEQFF. The CDR3 nucleotides are TGTGCCAGCAGCTTCTCCGGGACTAGCCTAGGAGGGGATGAGCAGTTCTTC.

The chain uses TRBV5-4 and TRBJ2-5; D is perhaps TRBD2 (5 bases). Germline lookup yields CDR1 SGHNT and CDR2 YYREEE (reference sequence). The V end was cut by 1 base, the J end by 1 base, with 11 bases between. The CDR3 totals 15 residues. The CDR3 loop is CASSLSSGVQETQYF. For the CDR3, the DNA is TGTGCCAGCAGCTTGTCCTCCGGGGTCCAAGAGACCCAGTACTTC.

This chain links TRBV15 with TRBJ2-2; the match to TRBD2 covers 14 bases. Trimming cost V 7 bases and J 5 bases; bases outside gene matches: 9. The CDR3 loop spans 17 amino acids. CDR1 and CDR2 from the germline V gene are LNHNV and YYDKDF (reference sequence). CDR3 coding DNA: TGTGCCACCAACCAAAAGACTAGCGGGAGGGTGACCGGGGAGCTGTTTTTT. This translates into CATNQKTSGRVTGELFF.

The gene calls are TRBV10-3 and TRBJ2-5; possibly TRBD2 for D (5 bases). Germline CDR1 ENHRY, CDR2 SYGVKD. V lost 0 bases and J 4 bases, leaving 24 bases between the germline ends. The CDR3 contains 19 residues. CDR3 DNA sequence: TGTGCCATCAGTGAGTCTCTCGGAGGTATCCGGAAAGATCGAGAGACCCAGTACTTC. Translating gives CAISESLGGIRKDRETQYF.

V gene TRBV18 combines with J gene TRBJ2-1; D gene ambiguous. The CDR3 is made up of 15 amino acids. The germline V gene has CDR1 KGHSH and CDR2 LQKENI. Trimming took 3 bases from V and 9 from J, leaving 18 bases between them. The CDR3 spells CASSPSLGGRLEQFF. CDR3 DNA: TGTGCCAGCTCACCCTCCTTAGGTGGGCGTCTTGAGCAGTTCTTC.

This clone has a single count. The V gene is TRBV4-3, the J gene TRBJ2-3, with D tentatively TRBD1 (6 bases). The length of the CDR3 is 15 residues. Deletions cut 4 bases from V and 2 bases from J, with 13 bases between. Germline V gene lookup returns CDR1 LGHNA and CDR2 YSLEER. This chain's CDR3 is CASSPSGEATDTQYF. Here the CDR3 DNA reads TGCGCCAGCAGCCCCTCAGGGGAAGCCACAGATACGCAGTATTTT.

The CDR3 DNA reads TGTGCCAGTAGTATAGATCAGGGGGCGCAGTATTTT. Translated, it gives CASSIDQGAQYF. The chain carries TRBV19 and TRBJ2-3; 7 bases match TRBD1. Germline assignment: CDR1 LNHDA and CDR2 SQIVND (reference sequence). The CDR3 spans 12 residues. Losses at the gene ends were 0 bases for V and 10 bases for J; bases not matched to a gene: 1.

The chain has TRBV7-2 and TRBJ2-5; D may be TRBD2 (8 bases). V dropped 4 bases and J dropped 2 bases, with 14 bases sitting between them. The CDR3 is 15 amino acids. Germline CDR1 SGHTA, CDR2 FQGNSA. The CDR3 region is CASSSGGGQQETQYF. The DNA of the CDR3 is TGTGCCAGCAGCTCGGGAGGGGGACAGCAAGAGACCCAGTACTTC.

This clone showed up just once. The CDR3 nucleotides are TGTGCCAGCAGTTACTGGACAGGGGGGAACACTGAAGCTTTCTTT. Translated, it gives CASSYWTGGNTEAFF. The V call is TRBV6-6, the J call TRBJ1-1; 10 bases line up with TRBD1. J was trimmed by 1 base and V by 1 base; bases with no gene match: 0. This CDR3 has 15 residues. Germline loops: CDR1 MNHNY, CDR2 SVGAGI (reference sequence).

This clone was seen more than once but under ten times. The chain is built from TRBV6-2 or TRBV6-3 and TRBJ1-2; 8 bases are a match to TRBD1. There are 15 residues in the CDR3. Trimming at V came to 2 bases and at J to 8 bases, leaving 10 bases not matched to a gene. Per the germline V gene, CDR1 is MNHEY and CDR2 is SVGEGT. The DNA for the CDR3 is TGTGCCAGCAGTTACCGTCGGCAGGGGGCTGGCGGCTACACCTTC. Translated, it gives CASSYRRQGAGGYTF.

The V gene is TRBV6-5, the J gene TRBJ2-5, with a tentative D call TRBD2 (7 bases). This CDR3 spans 15 amino acids. The V gene's germline CDR1 is MNHEY and CDR2 SVGAGI. Trimming cost V 6 bases and J 7 bases, with 21 bases left between them. The CDR3 DNA reads TGTGCCAGCAGGCCTCCGGGGGGCCACGGGGGGACCCAGTACTTC. This sequence encodes CASRPPGGHGGTQYF.

The chain is built from TRBV24-1 and TRBJ2-1, with D uncertain. The CDR3 runs to 13 residues. V dropped 2 bases and J dropped 6 bases, with 7 bases sitting between them. Germline loops: CDR1 KGHDR, CDR2 SFDVKD. The CDR3 sequence: CATSDYYTNEQFF. CDR3 bases: TGTGCCACCAGTGATTACTATACCAATGAGCAGTTCTTC.

The rearrangement joins TRBV5-4 to TRBJ2-1; a possible D gene is TRBD2 (7 bases). Germline V gives CDR1 SGHNT, CDR2 YYREEE (reference sequence). CDR3 length: 15 amino acids. The germline V and J ends were trimmed by 5 bases and 12 bases, with 24 bases remaining between them. CDR3 region: CASSPARPSGGGQFF. In DNA, the CDR3 is TGTGCCAGCAGTCCCGCACGGCCTAGCGGAGGGGGGCAGTTCTTC.

V is TRBV5-6 and J is TRBJ2-7, with 12 bases that match TRBD2. In germline, CDR1 is SGHDT, CDR2 YYEEEE. The CDR3 sequence is 14 residues long. V dropped 3 bases and J dropped 3; count of bases not matched to a gene: 1. The CDR3 DNA reads TGTGCCAGCAGCTCGACTAGCGGGAGCTACGAGCAGTACTTC. This sequence encodes CASSSTSGSYEQYF.

The chain links TRBV18 to TRBJ2-1; perhaps TRBD1 as D (6 bases). Trimming stripped 1 base from V and 7 bases from J, with 14 bases between. The CDR3 totals 15 residues. CDR1 and CDR2 (germline): KGHSH, LQKENI. CDR3 nucleotide sequence: TGTGCCAGCTCACCACAAGGGGGTCCCGGTAATGAGCAGTTCTTC. This translates into CASSPQGGPGNEQFF.

V usage is TRBV9 and J usage is TRBJ2-7; TRBD2 agrees at 12 bases. This CDR3 comprises 19 residues. The trim removed 0 bases at V and 2 bases at J, leaving 12 bases unmatched. Per the germline V gene, CDR1 is SGDLS and CDR2 is YYNGEE. The DNA for the CDR3 is TGTGCCAGCAGCGTAGACACACCGAGACTAGCGGGAGAGGCCTACGAGCAGTACTTC. It yields the protein CASSVDTPRLAGEAYEQYF.

The genes are TRBV6-5 and TRBJ2-5, with 7 bases identical to TRBD2. Trimming took 11 bases from V and 5 from J; bases not matched to a gene: 5. From germline, CDR1 is MNHEY and CDR2 SVGAGI. The CDR3 length is 11 residues. Written as DNA, the CDR3 is TGTGCCGTAGCGGGTTATGAGACCCAGTACTTC. It encodes CAVAGYETQYF.

In DNA, the CDR3 is TGTGCCAGCAGACGCGAACAGGGAATTGCTGGTGGCTACACCTTC. It specifies CASRREQGIAGGYTF. V usage is TRBV6-5 and J usage is TRBJ1-2, with D maybe TRBD1 (6 bases). The CDR3 totals 15 residues. Between the trimmed V and J ends, which lost 6 bases and 7 bases, there was a span of 21 bases. The germline V gene encodes CDR1 MNHEY and CDR2 SVGAGI.

The rearrangement links TRBV10-3 to TRBJ1-1; D might be TRBD1 (5 bases). This CDR3 region has 18 residues. Germline-derived CDR1 and CDR2 are ENHRY and SYGVKD. Trimming took 0 bases from V and 1 from J, leaving 18 bases between them. CDR3 in DNA: TGTGCCATCAGTGAGTCGAGTAGTGGGGCCCCCCCGAACACTGAAGCTTTCTTT. It yields the protein CAISESSSGAPPNTEAFF.

The gene calls are TRBV28 and TRBJ2-1, with 10 positions matching TRBD2. Germline V gene data show CDR1 as MDHEN and CDR2 as SYDVKM. The CDR3 is made up of 15 amino acids. Trimming removed 4 bases from V and 5 bases from J; junction bases left unmatched: 5. The CDR3 region has the DNA TGTGCCAGCAGTTGGACTAGCGGCAGGGACAATGAGCAGTTCTTC. It translates to CASSWTSGRDNEQFF.

V is TRBV14 and J is TRBJ2-3; 12 bases map to TRBD2. After removal of 4 bases from V and 4 bases from J, the junction contained 9 bases not matched to a gene. The CDR3 contains 17 residues. The germline V gene encodes CDR1 SGHDN and CDR2 FVKESK. The CDR3 reads CASSPLLAGGFADTQYF. CDR3 in DNA: TGTGCCAGCAGCCCCCTACTAGCGGGAGGTTTCGCAGATACGCAGTATTTT.

The rearrangement joins TRBV19 to TRBJ2-7; 7 bases fit TRBD1. This CDR3 contains 14 residues. V lost 6 bases, J lost 2 bases, and 7 bases stayed unmatched. Per the germline V gene, CDR1 is LNHDA and CDR2 is SQIVND (reference sequence). The CDR3 coding sequence is TGTGCCAGTAGAGGACAGGACAAACCCTACGAGCAGTACTTC. Protein: CASRGQDKPYEQYF. Looking up the rest from reference TRBV19 and TRBJ2-7 gives the full variable domain: DGGITQSPKYLFRKEGQNVTLSCEQNLNHDAMYWYRQDPGQGLRLIYYSQIVNDFQKGDIAEGYSVSREKKESFPLTVTSAQKNPTAFYLCASRGQDKPYEQYFGPGTRLTVT.

This clone was seen at least ten times. The V gene is TRBV5-1, the J gene TRBJ2-2, with 11 bases identical to TRBD2. The CDR3 spans 15 residues. J lost 5 bases, V lost 6 bases, and 6 bases had no gene match. Germline lookup yields CDR1 SGHRS and CDR2 YFSETQ. The CDR3 DNA follows: TGCGCCAGCATCGCACTAGCGGGAGTTACCGGGGAGCTGTTTTTT. Translated, it gives CASIALAGVTGELFF.

J is TRBJ1-1 and V is TRBV6-5, with TRBD1 identical over 8 bases. Germline lookup yields CDR1 MNHEY and CDR2 SVGAGI. CDR3 size: 12 residues. V lost 6 bases to trimming and J lost 6 bases; unmatched junction nucleotides: 3. The CDR3 sequence: CASSKQGAEAFF. The DNA for the CDR3 is TGTGCCAGCAGCAAACAGGGGGCTGAAGCTTTCTTT.

This chain joins TRBV10-3 and TRBJ2-7, with 10 bases fitting TRBD1. This CDR3 contains 15 residues. The V segment lost 7 bases and the J segment 6 bases; nucleotides outside the gene matches: 12. Germline V gives CDR1 ENHRY, CDR2 SYGVKD. CDR3 coding DNA: TGTGCCATCACGGGGGGCGGACAGGGGGGCTCCGAGCAGTACTTC. It is translated as CAITGGGQGGSEQYF.

As to this clone: No DNA is shown, since the ends of the CDR3 on it are uncertain; the CDR3 is the one TCRdb lists. The chain recombines TRBV27 with TRBJ1-1; the D segment call TRBD1 is taken from the table without a DNA check. The CDR3 is 16 amino acids long, termini counted. Germline CDR1 MNHEY, CDR2 SMNVEV (reference sequence). CDR3 protein: CASSSGQGQWNTEAFF.